The next 15 T cell receptor beta chains were all read from a single sample in a study of T-cell reconstitution after alpha-beta-depleted transplantation in children. Unique molecular identifiers were incorporated during preparation of the TCRbeta library. TCRdb called the PCR reads again in MiXCR, with one record for every CDR3 protein. The sample has 7,000 to 9,500 distinct CDR3 sequences, about an eighth seen once. The input for sequencing was PBMCs, mostly from graft donor cells, taken 60 days after TCRalphabeta/CD19-depleted stem cell transplant. These receptors came from a patient under 10 years old who had a stem cell transplant for inherited bone marrow failure, so the T cells may come from the graft donor.

This clonotype showed up many times. The rearrangement joins TRBV7-9 to TRBJ1-2; 9 nucleotides match TRBD1. The length of the CDR3 is 16 residues. V shed 3 bases and J 7 bases; nucleotides not matched to a gene: 12. Germline CDR1 SEHNR, CDR2 FQNEAQ (reference sequence). The CDR3 DNA reads TGTGCCAGCAGCTTTCTCAGGACAGGGGAGGAAAGTGGCTACACCTTC. Amino acids: CASSFLRTGEESGYTF. The complete variable domain, with remaining parts taken from reference TRBV7-9 and TRBJ1-2, reads DTGVSQNPRHKITKRGQNVTFRCDPISEHNRLYWYRQTLGQGPEFLTYFQNEAQLEKSRLLSDRFSAERPKGSFSTLEIQRTEQGDSAMYLCASSFLRTGEESGYTFGSGTRLTVV.

This clonotype came up many times. The gene calls are TRBV12-3 or TRBV12-4 and TRBJ2-3, with TRBD2 identical over 7 bases. V was pared by 2 bases and J by 7 bases, with 6 bases of the junction left unmatched. There are 14 residues in the CDR3. DNA for the CDR3: TGTGCCAGCAGTTTACGGGGGAGGGAAAATACGCAGTATTTT. It codes for CASSLRGRENTQYF.

This clonotype was picked up many times. This chain joins TRBV7-2 and TRBJ2-7; TRBD2 agrees at 9 bases. Germline CDR1 SGHTA, CDR2 FQGNSA. The junction had 3 bases not matched to a gene; V was cut back by 0 bases and J by 0 bases. The CDR3 contains 16 residues. CDR3 amino acids: CASSLASSGISYEQYF. In DNA, the CDR3 is TGTGCCAGCAGCTTAGCCTCTAGCGGGATCTCCTACGAGCAGTACTTC.

At least ten counts were recorded for this clonotype. CDR3 in amino acids: CSVGPGLALSYEQFF. The DNA for the CDR3 is TGCAGCGTGGGACCGGGACTAGCGCTTTCCTATGAGCAGTTCTTC. The V call is TRBV29-1, the J call TRBJ2-1; TRBD2 matches at 10 bases. The germline CDR1 and CDR2 sequences are SQVTM and ANQGSEA. The CDR3 contains 15 residues. V shed 6 bases and J 8 bases; nucleotides not matched to a gene: 13.

This clonotype was found many times. The genes are TRBV29-1 and TRBJ1-2; D gene ambiguous. The CDR3 extends over 11 amino acids. The germline V gene has CDR1 SQVTM and CDR2 ANQGSEA. Between the trimmed V and J ends, which lost 7 bases and 3 bases, there was a span of 9 bases. As DNA, the CDR3 is TGCAGCGATCGTCGGTACTATGGCTACACCTTC. This encodes CSDRRYYGYTF. The entire variable domain, with the rest obtained from reference TRBV29-1 and TRBJ1-2, is as follows: SAVISQKPSRDICQRGTSLTIQCQVDSQVTMMFWYRQQPGQSLTLIATANQGSEATYESGFVIDKFPISRPNLTFSTLTVSNMSPEDSSIYLCSDRRYYGYTFGSGTRLTVV.

This clonotype was detected ten times or more. The chain links TRBV6-5 to TRBJ1-2; D unresolved. In germline, CDR1 is MNHEY, CDR2 SVGAGI. V was clipped by 6 bases and J by 4 bases, with 9 bases between them. The CDR3 consists of 12 residues. CDR3 sequence: CASSPGSYGYTF. For the CDR3, the DNA is TGTGCCAGCAGCCCCGGAAGCTATGGCTACACCTTC.

This clonotype was picked up many times. This chain connects TRBV6-2 or TRBV6-3 to TRBJ2-7; no definite D call. V was cut by 2 bases and J by 3 bases, with 8 bases left in between. Germline CDR1 MNHEY, CDR2 SVGEGT. This CDR3 contains 13 residues. The chain's CDR3 is CASSYQPRYEQYF. The CDR3 region has the DNA TGTGCCAGCAGTTACCAGCCCCGCTACGAGCAGTACTTC.

The chain links TRBV11-2 to TRBJ2-5; D may be TRBD1 (6 bases). The V gene lost 0 bases and the J gene lost 5 bases, with 13 bases spanning the gap. The CDR3 sequence is 15 residues long. CDR1 and CDR2 (germline): SGHAT, FQNNGV. CDR3 sequence (DNA): TGTGCCAGCAGCTTAGATCAGGGGTTCGGGGAGACCCAGTACTTC. Residues: CASSLDQGFGETQYF.

This clonotype was seen many times. The J gene is TRBJ2-3, the V gene TRBV9; D is undetermined. Germline CDR1 and CDR2: SGDLS and YYNGEE. This CDR3 contains 16 residues. The V gene lost 2 bases and the J gene lost 0 bases, with 13 bases spanning the gap. CDR3 residues: CASSVSPSASTDTQYF. The CDR3 DNA follows: TGTGCCAGCAGCGTCTCCCCCAGCGCGAGCACAGATACGCAGTATTTT.

Ten or more counts support this clonotype. The chain combines TRBV7-9 with TRBJ2-3, with D uncertain. The V gene's germline CDR1 is SEHNR and CDR2 FQNEAQ (reference sequence). V was shortened by 0 bases and J by 5 bases, with 15 bases between the two germline ends. The CDR3 is 16 residues long. The CDR3 DNA reads as TGTGCCAGCAGCTTAGCGGCGGACCTCTGGCGAGATACGCAGTATTTT. Protein product: CASSLAADLWRDTQYF.

This clonotype was picked up many times. This chain links TRBV24-1 with TRBJ2-5, with 7 bases lining up with TRBD1. Trimming removed 1 base from V and 4 bases from J; junction bases left unmatched: 8. The CDR3 contains 16 residues. CDR1 is KGHDR and CDR2 is SFDVKD in the germline V gene. CDR3 in DNA: TGTGCCACCAGTGATTTCCACTGGACAGGAACAGAGACCCAGTACTTC. This translates into CATSDFHWTGTETQYF.

In this sample, this clonotype turned up many times. The chain uses TRBV5-6 and TRBJ2-5; 14 bases map to TRBD2. The germline gives CDR1 SGHDT, CDR2 YYEEEE. Germline trimming cut 3 bases from V and 4 bases from J; bases unmatched to any gene: 5. The CDR3 runs 16 residues. The CDR3 DNA reads TGTGCCAGCAGCTGGGGACTAGCGGGAGATGGAGAGACCCAGTACTTC. Protein product: CASSWGLAGDGETQYF.

This clonotype was recorded at least ten times. J is TRBJ2-5 and V is TRBV6-5, with 9 nucleotides matching TRBD2. V was pared by 5 bases and J by 4 bases, with 5 bases of the junction left unmatched. Germline-derived CDR1 and CDR2 are MNHEY and SVGAGI. The CDR3 covers 14 residues. The CDR3 region has the DNA TGTGCCAGCAGTACAATACTAGCGGGAGAGACCCAGTACTTC. Protein product: CASSTILAGETQYF.

This clonotype was observed at least ten times. The V call is TRBV5-1, the J call TRBJ2-2; tentatively, D is TRBD1 (5 bases). This CDR3 spans 16 amino acids. V lost 0 bases and J lost 2, with 11 bases in between. The germline V gene has CDR1 SGHRS and CDR2 YFSETQ. CDR3 DNA sequence: TGCGCCAGCAGCTTGGAAGCTCGGACAAACACCGGGGAGCTGTTTTTT. This codes for CASSLEARTNTGELFF.

There are many counts of this clonotype. This rearrangement joins TRBV5-1 to TRBJ2-7; D ambiguous. Germline CDR1 reads SGHRS; CDR2 reads YFSETQ. The CDR3 has 16 residues. With 2 bases removed from V and 2 bases from J, the gap between germline ends came to 17 bases. CDR3 in DNA: TGCGCCAGCAGCTTTCTTACCCACCCACCGACCTACGAGCAGTACTTC. This gives the protein CASSFLTHPPTYEQYF. The full variable domain, its missing parts supplied by reference TRBV5-1 and TRBJ2-7, is KAGVTQTPRYLIKTRGQQVTLSCSPISGHRSVSWYQQTPGQGLQFLFEYFSETQRNKGNFPGRFSGRQFSNSRSEMNVSTLELGDSALYLCASSFLTHPPTYEQYFGPGTRLTVT.